The clone carrying this T cell receptor beta chain is a singleton in its sample. This sample was included in a study of T cell changes during pregnancy in multiple sclerosis. Only in-frame clones appear in the TCRdb table, and some are missing; sequencing was by immunoSEQ multiplex PCR. The sample has about 79,000 clones, 80% to 95% seen once. Germline CDR1 is SGHRS and CDR2 is YFSETQ. The J segment lost 4 bases and the V segment lost 2 bases, leaving 4 bases of the junction unmatched. This CDR3 has 15 amino acids. The chain combines TRBV5-1 with TRBJ2-2, with TRBD2 matching 8 bases. The receptor comes from a female donor with multiple sclerosis, enrolled in a pregnancy study. Sequenced here: CD4+ T cells from peripheral blood mononuclear cells, sampled in the second trimester of pregnancy. The CDR3 here is CASSFYGTSTGELFF. The CDR3 bases are TGCGCCAGCAGCTTTTATGGGACTAGCACCGGGGAGCTGTTTTTT.